Below, one T cell receptor (beta chain) is given with its context. Clones were sequenced by immunoSEQ multiplex PCR, and TCRdb holds only the in-frame ones, with some missing. Counted here are 180,000 or so clones, roughly 73% occurring once; the ten biggest clones make up approximately 2.9%. This sample was taken from a study of blood T cell repertoires in COVID-19. The TCR sequence derives from a woman of 80 years or more with active or convalescent COVID-19. Material: peripheral blood.

CDR3 region: CTSSQTGLLDTEAFF. The CDR3 DNA sequence: TGCACCAGCAGCCAGACAGGGTTATTGGACACTGAAGCTTTCTTT. The chain employs TRBV1 and TRBJ1-1; TRBD1 is taken as the D call from the table, unchecked against the DNA. TRBV1 counts as a pseudogene. The CDR3 loop spans 15 amino acids.